This is a list of T cell receptor beta chains from one sample in a study of CD8+CD57+ T cells in acquired aplastic anemia. Via MiXCR, TCRdb re-called the reads, giving one row per CDR3 protein. The repertoire holds about 210,000 distinct CDR3 sequences, with roughly 55% as singletons. Input material: sorted CD4+, CD8+, or CD8+CD57+ T cells (not recorded which) from PBMCs. Receptors were obtained from a human donor in good health. The CDR3 runs from the conserved cysteine through the conserved F or W. D genes are given only for firm matches. The listing skips clone size in some rows; elsewhere it reads once, few, many or a size class.

d_gene	j_gene	abundance	v_gene	CDR3nt	CDR3aa
NA	TRBJ1-5	NA	TRBV9	TGTGCCAGCAGCGGGGGAGGGACAACCTACGAGCATTTT	CASSGGGTTYEHF
TRBD2	TRBJ2-1	NA	TRBV19	TGTGCCAGTAGTATGGGCGGACTAGCGGGGAGTGGTGAGCAGTTCTTC	CASSMGGLAGSGEQFF
NA	TRBJ2-7	NA	TRBV7-8	TGTGCCAGCAGCACGTTAATAAACGAGCAGTACTTC	CASSTLINEQYF
NA	TRBJ2-1	NA	TRBV15	TGTGCCACCAGCAGAGATCTTCTGGGCTCCTACAATGAGCAGTTCTTC	CATSRDLLGSYNEQFF
NA	TRBJ1-6	few	TRBV20-1	TGCAGTGCTAGAGAAGGGAATGGAAACTCACCCCTCCACTTT	CSAREGNGNSPLHF
NA	TRBJ2-7	many	TRBV4-1	TGCGCCAGCAGCCCCCCTGGGGGCTACGAGCAGTACTTC	CASSPPGGYEQYF
NA	TRBJ2-5	NA	TRBV20-1	TGCAGTGCTAAGGCTGTGGAGGGGCAGCGTGCGCAAGAGACCCAGTACTTC	CSAKAVEGQRAQETQYF
TRBD1	TRBJ1-6	NA	TRBV5-5	TGTGCCAGCAGCCGCCAGGGACAGGGAGATTCACCCCTCCACTTT	CASSRQGQGDSPLHF
NA	TRBJ1-3	NA	TRBV11-2	TGTGCCAGCAGCTTATCGGCAGTCTCTGGAAACACCATATATTTT	CASSLSAVSGNTIYF
NA	TRBJ2-7	once	TRBV27	TGTGCCAGCAGTCCCCTGGGGGGGGGCCGCGAGCAGTACTTC	CASSPLGGGREQYF
TRBD1	TRBJ1-1	NA	TRBV6-1	TGTGCCAGCAATGACAGGGGGAAAACTGAAGCTTTCTTT	CASNDRGKTEAFF
TRBD1	TRBJ2-7	NA	TRBV20-1	TGCAGTGCTACGAAACAGGGGTACGAGCAGTACTTC	CSATKQGYEQYF
TRBD1	TRBJ2-7	NA	TRBV29-1	TGCAGCGCCATAGACAGGGCCTACGAGCAGTACTTC	CSAIDRAYEQYF
NA	TRBJ1-1	NA	TRBV9	TGTGCCAGCAGCGTAGGATGGGGGAACACTGAAGCTTTCTTT	CASSVGWGNTEAFF
TRBD2	TRBJ2-6	NA	TRBV12-3/TRBV12-4	TGTGCCAGCAGCCTAGCGGGGGGGGGCAACGTCCTGACTTTC	CASSLAGGGNVLTF
NA	TRBJ2-5	many	TRBV9	TGTGCCAGCAGCGGGCGGGGGCCAGAGACCCAGTACTTC	CASSGRGPETQYF
NA	TRBJ2-5	NA	TRBV9	TGTGCCAGCAGCGTAGGTGGGCTGGGGCAAGAGACCCAGTACTTC	CASSVGGLGQETQYF
NA	TRBJ1-2	NA	TRBV15	TGTGCCACCAGCAGAGATCTGGGGGGTTATGGCTACACCTTC	CATSRDLGGYGYTF
TRBD2	TRBJ2-3	many	TRBV4-2	TGTGCCAGCAGCCAAGACCACGGGGGGGCCGTGGATACGCAGTATTTT	CASSQDHGGAVDTQYF
TRBD2	TRBJ2-2	NA	TRBV5-1	TGCGCCAGCAGCTTAAGCGGGGGACACACCGGGGAGCTGTTTTTT	CASSLSGGHTGELFF
NA	TRBJ2-1	NA	TRBV24-1	TGTGCCACCAGTGATTTGTATTCGCCTACCAATGAGCAGTTCTTC	CATSDLYSPTNEQFF
TRBD1	TRBJ1-2	NA	TRBV7-6	TGTGCCAGCAGCTTGCCCGGGACAGGGGGGGACTTTACCTATGGCTACACCTTC	CASSLPGTGGDFTYGYTF
TRBD1	TRBJ2-7	NA	TRBV20-1	TGCAGTGCTAGTACCGGGACAGGGATGGACGAGCAGTACTTC	CSASTGTGMDEQYF
TRBD2	TRBJ2-7	NA	TRBV20-1	TGCAGTGCACCAAGGACTAGCGGGGCCGCCTACGAGCAGTACTTC	CSAPRTSGAAYEQYF
NA	TRBJ2-1	NA	TRBV5-1	TGCGCCAGCAGCTTGGTCCCAGACACCTACAATGAGCAGTTCTTC	CASSLVPDTYNEQFF
NA	TRBJ1-2	NA	TRBV2	TGTGCCAGCGGCCGGTCCTATGGCTACACCTTC	CASGRSYGYTF
NA	TRBJ1-4	NA	TRBV5-6	TGTGCCAGCAGCTTGGCGCAGGATGAAAAACTGTTTTTT	CASSLAQDEKLFF
NA	TRBJ2-7	many	TRBV5-1	TGCGCCAGCAGATCCCCCCACGTGAACGAGCAGTACTTC	CASRSPHVNEQYF
NA	TRBJ1-1	NA	TRBV11-2	TGTGCCAGCAGCTTTAATTTCGACCAGGCGGACACTGAAGCTTTCTTT	CASSFNFDQADTEAFF